Below, one T cell receptor (beta chain) is given with its context. A read error may account for a junction end that differs from germline. This record comes from a study of shared clonotypes between healthy human individuals. Clones were read by immunoSEQ multiplex PCR, and TCRdb kept only the in-frame ones, dropping some. The table shows 2.5 million or so clones, with around nine tenths occurring only once. CDR3 length: 16 residues. The germline CDR1 and CDR2 sequences are MNHNS and SASEGT. Sequencing was done on a sample of naive CD4+ T cells sorted from blood. Sample subset: CD45RA+ positively selected. This receptor was obtained from a man aged 18 to 29 in good health. The V call is TRBV6-1, the J call TRBJ1-5; TRBD1 matches at 10 bases. The CDR3: CAISESGQGYNQPQHF. The DNA of the CDR3 is TGTGCCATCAGTGAGTCGGGACAGGGGTACAATCAGCCCCAGCATTTT.